This passage covers 26 T cell receptor beta chains from one sample sequenced in a study of shared clonotypes between healthy human individuals. TCRdb's copy holds only in-frame clones and misses some; the assay was immunoSEQ multiplex PCR. The sample carries some 1.5 million clones, 98% recorded once. Sequenced sample: naive CD4+ T cells sorted from blood. Subset denoted: CD45RA+ positively selected. These TCRs come from a man aged 25 to 45 in good health.

For this clone: The sample contains more than one DNA sequence encoding this CDR3. The rearrangement uses TRBV9 and TRBJ2-2; D is ambiguous. Trimming stripped 0 bases from V and 4 bases from J, with 7 bases between. This CDR3 is built from 14 residues. The germline V gene encodes CDR1 SGDLS and CDR2 YYNGEE. CDR3 sequence reads: CASSVVSGTGELFF. CDR3 coding DNA: TGTGCCAGCAGCGTAGTTTCTGGCACCGGGGAGCTGTTTTTT.

The rearrangement links TRBV19 to TRBJ2-2; maybe TRBD1 (5 bases). The V gene's germline CDR1 is LNHDA and CDR2 SQIVND (reference sequence). Trimming shortened V by 3 bases and J by 7 bases, and 12 bases separated the two germline ends. The CDR3 has 14 residues. CDR3 nucleotides: TGTGCCAGTAGTATGCAGTCAGGGTTCGGGGAGCTGTTTTTT. It yields the protein CASSMQSGFGELFF.

The gene calls are TRBV7-6 and TRBJ2-3; unclear D gene. The CDR3 covers 17 residues. The germline CDR1 and CDR2 sequences are SGHVS and FNYEAQ. V lost 1 base, J lost 3 bases, and 17 bases lay in between. CDR3 in amino acids: CASSLGAQLSRTDTQYF. The CDR3, as DNA: TGTGCCAGCAGCTTAGGCGCCCAATTATCCAGAACAGATACGCAGTATTTT.

The chain has TRBV11-2 and TRBJ1-5, with D perhaps matching TRBD1 (5 bases). The CDR3 contains 15 residues. V lost 5 bases and J 0 bases, leaving 11 bases between the germline ends. Germline CDR1 and CDR2: SGHAT and FQNNGV. The CDR3 sequence: CASSPGGASNQPQHF. CDR3 in DNA: TGTGCCAGCAGCCCCGGCGGGGCTAGCAATCAGCCCCAGCATTTT.

This sequence joins TRBV28 and TRBJ1-1; D uncertain. The CDR3 has 15 amino acids. Germline V gene data show CDR1 as MDHEN and CDR2 as SYDVKM. The V end was cut by 2 bases, the J end by 5 bases, with 15 bases between. CDR3 region: CASSLTEGVGTEAFF. In nucleotides, the CDR3 is TGTGCCAGCAGTTTAACGGAGGGTGTAGGGACTGAAGCTTTCTTT.

The CDR3 protein is CASSPPRGASLNEKLFF. The CDR3 bases are TGTGCCAGCTCACCCCCCAGAGGGGCAAGCCTTAATGAAAAACTGTTTTTT. This chain joins TRBV18 and TRBJ1-4, with a tentative D call TRBD1 (5 bases). V was cut by 3 bases and J by 4 bases, with 18 bases left in between. The CDR3 is 17 amino acids. From germline, CDR1 is KGHSH and CDR2 LQKENI.

The V call is TRBV30, the J call TRBJ1-2, with 9 bases fitting TRBD1. From germline, CDR1 is GTSNPN and CDR2 SVGIG (reference sequence). V dropped 4 bases and J dropped 7; count of bases not matched to a gene: 10. This CDR3 spans 14 amino acids. Written as DNA, the CDR3 is TGTGCCTGGACCCGGGGACAGGGCTTTGTTGGCTACACCTTC. This sequence encodes CAWTRGQGFVGYTF.

Notes on this clone: This CDR3 is also generated by other DNA sequences in the sample. The V gene is TRBV7-9, the J gene TRBJ2-5; D gene uncertain. Germline values: CDR1 SEHNR, CDR2 FQNEAQ (reference sequence). The V gene lost 5 bases and the J gene lost 2 bases, with 3 bases spanning the gap. The CDR3 length is 11 residues. CDR3 residues: CASSLQETQYF. The DNA of the CDR3 is TGTGCCAGCAGCCTACAAGAGACCCAGTACTTC.

The gene calls are TRBV5-4 and TRBJ1-1, with D possibly matching TRBD1 (6 bases). Trimming pared 4 bases from V and 10 bases from J, leaving 14 bases between. The germline V gene has CDR1 SGHNT and CDR2 YYREEE (reference sequence). The CDR3 totals 12 residues. CDR3 in DNA: TGTGCCAGCAGCCGGGACATGGTACGAGCTTTCTTT. Protein product: CASSRDMVRAFF.

V gene TRBV7-6 combines with J gene TRBJ2-3, with 10 bases that match TRBD2. Trimming removed 4 bases from V and 3 bases from J; junction bases left unmatched: 13. This CDR3 is 18 amino acids long. From germline, CDR1 is SGHVS and CDR2 FNYEAQ. The CDR3 is CASSSGLADDFWTDTQYF. The CDR3 region has the DNA TGTGCCAGCAGCTCAGGACTAGCGGATGACTTTTGGACAGATACGCAGTATTTT.

The chain combines TRBV10-3 with TRBJ2-5, with 11 bases aligning to TRBD2. This CDR3 comprises 15 residues. The germline gives CDR1 ENHRY, CDR2 SYGVKD. Unmatched junction bases numbered 5, after V lost 6 bases and J lost 2 bases. CDR3 bases: TGTGCCATCAGGGGTAGCGGGAGGGATCAAGAGACCCAGTACTTC. The encoded protein is CAIRGSGRDQETQYF.

This chain joins TRBV18 and TRBJ1-3, with D possibly TRBD1 on 5 matching bases. The V gene's germline CDR1 is KGHSH and CDR2 LQKENI. The CDR3 runs 17 residues. V was clipped by 8 bases and J by 0 bases, with 20 bases between them. The CDR3 bases are TGTGCCAGCCGGAAGGCCATGGGGACGTCCTCTGGAAACACCATATATTTT. Amino acid sequence: CASRKAMGTSSGNTIYF.

The chain links TRBV9 to TRBJ1-3; D call uncertain. The V and J ends lost 7 bases and 2 bases respectively, with 7 bases between them. The CDR3 totals 12 residues. Germline V gene lookup returns CDR1 SGDLS and CDR2 YYNGEE. Here the CDR3 reads CASGGAGNTIYF. The CDR3 DNA sequence: TGTGCCAGCGGAGGAGCTGGAAACACCATATATTTT. The full variable domain, rest sourced from reference TRBV9 and TRBJ1-3, is DSGVTQTPKHLITATGQRVTLRCSPRSGDLSVYWYQQSLDQGLQFLIQYYNGEERAKGNILERFSAQQFPDLHSELNLSSLELGDSALYFCASGGAGNTIYFGEGSWLTVV.

This chain joins TRBV7-9 and TRBJ1-2; tentatively, D is TRBD1 (6 bases). The V and J ends lost 4 bases and 7 bases respectively, with 19 bases between them. Germline loops: CDR1 SEHNR, CDR2 FQNEAQ (reference sequence). The CDR3 length is 15 residues. The CDR3 here is CASSSTGHSFSGYTF. Written as DNA, the CDR3 is TGTGCCAGCAGCTCAACGGGACACTCCTTTAGTGGCTACACCTTC.

This clone showed up just once. The gene calls are TRBV5-1 and TRBJ1-3; D may be TRBD1 (6 bases). Germline CDR1 and CDR2: SGHRS and YFSETQ. V lost 6 bases and J lost 1, with 11 bases in between. This CDR3 contains 14 residues. CDR3 bases: TGCGCCAGCACTCAAGGGACATCTGGAAACACCATATATTTT. This gives the protein CASTQGTSGNTIYF.

The gene calls are TRBV18 and TRBJ1-1; D not resolved. Looked up from germline, CDR1 is KGHSH and CDR2 is LQKENI. Between the trimmed V and J ends, which lost 8 bases and 0 bases, there was a span of 16 bases. The CDR3 length is 15 residues. The CDR3 protein is CASTGQPTLNTEAFF. Written as DNA, the CDR3 is TGTGCCAGCACCGGCCAACCGACATTGAACACTGAAGCTTTCTTT.

The CDR3 is CASEVAGGDEQYF. Here the CDR3 DNA reads TGTGCCAGCGAAGTAGCGGGAGGAGACGAGCAGTACTTC. The chain uses TRBV6-1 and TRBJ2-7, with TRBD2 identical over 10 bases. The CDR3 runs 13 residues. CDR1 is MNHNS and CDR2 is SASEGT in the germline V gene. V was pared by 8 bases and J by 5 bases, with 6 bases of the junction left unmatched.

The CDR3 nucleotides are TGTGCCAGCTCACCGCCGGGACTAGGGAGTGAGCAGTTCTTC. It codes for CASSPPGLGSEQFF. V gene TRBV18 combines with J gene TRBJ2-1; 8 bases match TRBD2. Germline lookup yields CDR1 KGHSH and CDR2 LQKENI. The CDR3 has 14 amino acids. J gave up 9 bases and V 3 bases, and 7 bases lay outside the gene matches.

The V and J genes are TRBV27 and TRBJ2-7, with D maybe TRBD1 (5 bases). The ends were cut back, 5 bases at V and 6 bases at J, with 20 bases in the middle. Germline V gene lookup returns CDR1 MNHEY and CDR2 SMNVEV (reference sequence). The CDR3 runs to 15 residues. Here the CDR3 reads CASSRTGLGSLEQYF. CDR3 bases: TGTGCCAGCAGTCGTACAGGTCTAGGATCTCTCGAGCAGTACTTC.

The rearrangement uses TRBV19 and TRBJ1-2, with D perhaps matching TRBD1 (6 bases). Germline V gene sequence: CDR1 LNHDA, CDR2 SQIVND (reference sequence). V lost 9 bases to trimming and J lost 5 bases, with 13 bases between them. This CDR3 has 12 residues. The CDR3 reads CASWGTQYGYTF. In nucleotides, the CDR3 is TGTGCCAGCTGGGGGACACAGTATGGCTACACCTTC.

The sample holds one count of this clone. The chain has TRBV9 and TRBJ2-7; D not resolved. There are 15 residues in the CDR3. Germline V gene lookup returns CDR1 SGDLS and CDR2 YYNGEE. Trimming removed 0 bases at V and 5 bases at J, with 15 bases between. The CDR3 bases are TGTGCCAGCAGCGTAGACAGCTGGCCCCTGGACGAGCAGTACTTC. Translated: CASSVDSWPLDEQYF.

V gene TRBV4-3 combines with J gene TRBJ1-1; D remains ambiguous. Per germline, CDR1 LGHNA and CDR2 YSLEER. V was cut by 2 bases and J by 5 bases, with 15 bases left in between. The CDR3 length is 15 residues. CDR3 nucleotide sequence: TGCGCCAGCAGCCAAAAGTCGAAATCCGGAACTGAAGCTTTCTTT. Its protein is CASSQKSKSGTEAFF.

V is TRBV5-4 and J is TRBJ2-3, with D possibly being TRBD2 (6 bases). CDR1 and CDR2 from the germline V gene are SGHNT and YYREEE (reference sequence). This CDR3 comprises 16 residues. Trimming took off 3 bases at V and 3 bases at J, with 17 bases between the two ends. The CDR3 nucleotides are TGTGCCAGCAGCTCGTTAGCGAGCGGGCGGACAGATACGCAGTATTTT. Translating it yields CASSSLASGRTDTQYF.

This clone was recorded once. The chain is built from TRBV7-2 and TRBJ2-5; TRBD2 matches 7 bases. After removal of 2 bases from V and 5 bases from J, the junction contained 8 bases not matched to a gene. Germline CDR1 is SGHTA and CDR2 is FQGNSA. CDR3 length: 15 amino acids. In DNA, the CDR3 is TGTGCCAGCAGCTTATCAGCGGGATCGGGGGAGACCCAGTACTTC. Translation: CASSLSAGSGETQYF.

The chain uses TRBV5-1 and TRBJ2-7; no clear D gene. V lost 3 bases to trimming and J lost 0 bases, with 10 bases between them. CDR1 and CDR2 from the germline V gene are SGHRS and YFSETQ. CDR3 size: 14 residues. The CDR3 nucleotides are TGCGCCAGCAGCTCCAGGACGGACTCCTACGAGCAGTACTTC. It codes for CASSSRTDSYEQYF. Filled out from reference TRBV5-1 and TRBJ2-7, the complete variable domain reads KAGVTQTPRYLIKTRGQQVTLSCSPISGHRSVSWYQQTPGQGLQFLFEYFSETQRNKGNFPGRFSGRQFSNSRSEMNVSTLELGDSALYLCASSSRTDSYEQYFGPGTRLTVT.

In its sample, this clone was seen once. The genes are TRBV5-4 and TRBJ2-2; no definite D call. CDR3 size: 14 residues. Germline V gives CDR1 SGHNT, CDR2 YYREEE (reference sequence). V was shortened by 2 bases and J by 4 bases, with 9 bases between the two germline ends. The CDR3 spells CASSFEWGTGELFF. In DNA, the CDR3 is TGTGCCAGCAGCTTTGAGTGGGGCACCGGGGAGCTGTTTTTT.